This paragraph reports one T cell receptor (beta chain). The data stem from a study of blood T cell repertoires in COVID-19. As for the study in general: Sites in the United States, Italy and Spain provided acute and convalescent COVID-19 samples. The cDNA or gDNA used as material had been derived from T cells, B-cell-depleted T cells, or PBMCs.

Between the trimmed V and J ends, which lost 3 bases and 3 bases, there was a span of 6 bases. The CDR3 has 14 amino acids. Germline assignment: CDR1 MDHEN and CDR2 SYDVKM. Authors' data handling: How many nucleated cells were present was estimated from reference gene primer amplification. This table comes from immunoSEQ multiplex PCR, and its TCRdb copy is limited to in-frame clones, with some not included. The V and J calls and clone size were taken over from that table, and D and trimming were inferred from the DNA. Of 310,000 or so clones in the sample, around 89% were seen once. The sequencing sample was made of peripheral blood. This sequence was found in a woman aged 45-65 years with active or convalescent COVID-19. The rearrangement uses TRBV28 and TRBJ1-6; no reliable D call. CDR3 sequence (DNA): TGTGCCAGCAGTTTCACTGACTATAATTCACCCCTCCACTTT. This codes for CASSFTDYNSPLHF.